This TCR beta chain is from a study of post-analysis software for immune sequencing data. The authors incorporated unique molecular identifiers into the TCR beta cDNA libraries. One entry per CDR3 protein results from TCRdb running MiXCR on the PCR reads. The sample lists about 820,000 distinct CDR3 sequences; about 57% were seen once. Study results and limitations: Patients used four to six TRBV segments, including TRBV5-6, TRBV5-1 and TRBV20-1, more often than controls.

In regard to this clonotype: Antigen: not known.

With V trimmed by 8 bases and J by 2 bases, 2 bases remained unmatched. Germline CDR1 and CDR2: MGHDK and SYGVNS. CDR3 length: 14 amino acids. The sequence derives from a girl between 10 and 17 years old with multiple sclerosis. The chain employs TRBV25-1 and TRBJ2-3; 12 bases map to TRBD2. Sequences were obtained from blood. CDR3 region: CASGLAGFTDTQYF. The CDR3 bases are TGTGCCAGCGGACTAGCGGGATTCACAGATACGCAGTATTTT.